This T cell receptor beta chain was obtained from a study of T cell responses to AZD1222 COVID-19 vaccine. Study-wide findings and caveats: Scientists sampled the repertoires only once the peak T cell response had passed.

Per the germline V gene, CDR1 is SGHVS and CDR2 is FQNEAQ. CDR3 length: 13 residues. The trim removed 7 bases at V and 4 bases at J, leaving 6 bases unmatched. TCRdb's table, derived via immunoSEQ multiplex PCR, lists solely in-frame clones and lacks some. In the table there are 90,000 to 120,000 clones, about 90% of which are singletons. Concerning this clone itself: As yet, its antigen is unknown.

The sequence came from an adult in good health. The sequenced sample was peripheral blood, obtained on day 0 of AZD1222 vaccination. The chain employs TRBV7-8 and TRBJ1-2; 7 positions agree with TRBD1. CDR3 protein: CASTGGTAYGYTF. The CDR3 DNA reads TGTGCCAGCACCGGTGGGACAGCCTATGGCTACACCTTC.